The TCR beta chain described here comes from a study of graft-versus-host responses after intestinal transplantation. Study at large: Recipients got multivisceral, liver-intestinal, or isolated intestinal transplants. For two to four years after anti-thymocyte globulin induction, all recipients took tacrolimus and steroids. Findings and limits, study-wide: High graft-versus-host to host-versus-graft clonal ratios were found in allografts of patients who had graft-donor T cell macrochimerism.

Some clones are missing from TCRdb's copy, which holds only in-frame ones; the method was immunoSEQ multiplex PCR. Of around 100,000 clones listed, around nine tenths are singletons. To note about this clone: What it recognizes is unknown.

Germline V lookup: CDR1 SNHLY, CDR2 FYNNEI. V was cut by 4 bases and J by 0 bases, with 6 bases left in between. This CDR3 comprises 13 residues. This chain connects TRBV2 to TRBJ1-2, with no clear D. The TCR was taken from a human donor who was the organ donor for an intestinal transplant. The starting material was unstimulated CD4+ T cells sorted from spleen or lymph node cells, obtained before transplant. The CDR3 is CASSAGANYGYTF. DNA for the CDR3: TGTGCCAGCAGTGCCGGGGCTAACTATGGCTACACCTTC.